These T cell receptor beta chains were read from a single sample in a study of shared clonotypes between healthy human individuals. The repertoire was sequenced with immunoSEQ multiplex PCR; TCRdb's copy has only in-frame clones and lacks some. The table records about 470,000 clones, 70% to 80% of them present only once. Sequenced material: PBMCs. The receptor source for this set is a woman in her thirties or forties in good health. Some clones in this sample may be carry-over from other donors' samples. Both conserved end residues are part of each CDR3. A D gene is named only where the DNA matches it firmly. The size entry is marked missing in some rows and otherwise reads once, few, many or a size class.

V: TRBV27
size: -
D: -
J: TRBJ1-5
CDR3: CASSLSFQGNQPQHF
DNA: TGTGCCAGCAGTTTATCGTTCCAAGGAAATCAGCCCCAGCATTTT

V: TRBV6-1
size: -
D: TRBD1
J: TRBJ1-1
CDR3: CASSETGLSSEAFF
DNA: TGTGCCAGCAGTGAGACAGGGCTCTCCTCTGAAGCTTTCTTT

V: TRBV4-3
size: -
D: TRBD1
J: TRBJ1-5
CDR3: CASSQTTGGIQPQHF
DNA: TGCGCCAGCAGCCAAACCACAGGGGGCATTCAGCCCCAGCATTTT

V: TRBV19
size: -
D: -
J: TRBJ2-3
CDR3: CAIGQSRTDTQYF
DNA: TGTGCCATAGGACAGTCGCGCACAGATACGCAGTATTTT

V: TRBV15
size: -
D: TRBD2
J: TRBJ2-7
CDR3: CATSRGGRVPEQYF
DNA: TGTGCCACCAGCAGGGGCGGGAGAGTCCCCGAGCAGTACTTC

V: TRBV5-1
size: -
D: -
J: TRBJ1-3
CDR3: CASSTGRNAGNTIYF
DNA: TGCGCCAGCAGCACCGGACGAAATGCTGGAAACACCATATATTTT

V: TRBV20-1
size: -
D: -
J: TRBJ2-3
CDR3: CSAHISDTQYF
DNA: TGCAGTGCTCACATTTCAGATACGCAGTATTTT

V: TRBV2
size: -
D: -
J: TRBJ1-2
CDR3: CASRRGLLGGYTF
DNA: TGTGCCAGCAGGCGGGGGCTGCTAGGTGGCTACACCTTC

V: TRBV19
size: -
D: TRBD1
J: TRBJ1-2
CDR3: CASSNTRDRGRRGYGYTF
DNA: TGTGCCAGTAGTAATACCCGGGACAGGGGACGACGGGGCTATGGCTACACCTTC

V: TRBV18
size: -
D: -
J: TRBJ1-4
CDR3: CASSPRRSNEKLFF
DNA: TGTGCCAGCTCACCACGGCGATCTAATGAAAAACTGTTTTTT

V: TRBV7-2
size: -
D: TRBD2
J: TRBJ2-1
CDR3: CASTPGRSGRVFF
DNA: TGTGCCAGCACCCCAGGAAGGAGCGGGAGGGTGTTCTTC

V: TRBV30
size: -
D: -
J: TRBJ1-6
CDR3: CAWNPPGGPSGYNSPLHF
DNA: TGTGCCTGGAACCCTCCCGGAGGCCCCTCGGGTTATAATTCACCCCTCCACTTT

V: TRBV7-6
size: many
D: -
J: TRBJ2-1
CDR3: CASSSRLVAEQFF
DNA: TGTGCCAGCAGCAGCCGACTAGTGGCTGAGCAGTTCTTC

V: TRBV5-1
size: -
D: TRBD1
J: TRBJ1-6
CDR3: CASSLALGQDNSPLHF
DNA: TGCGCCAGCAGCTTGGCCTTGGGACAGGACAATTCACCCCTCCACTTT

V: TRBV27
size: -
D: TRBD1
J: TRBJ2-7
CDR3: CASSPPRGQVYEQYF
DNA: TGTGCCAGCAGTCCTCCCCGGGGACAGGTATACGAGCAGTACTTC

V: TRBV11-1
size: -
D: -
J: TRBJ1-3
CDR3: CASSPGPGHSWNTIYF
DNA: TGTGCCAGCAGCCCGGGACCGGGACATAGTTGGAACACCATATATTTT

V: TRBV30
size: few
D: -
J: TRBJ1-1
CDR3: CAWKDRYTEAFF
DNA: TGTGCCTGGAAGGACAGATACACTGAAGCTTTCTTT

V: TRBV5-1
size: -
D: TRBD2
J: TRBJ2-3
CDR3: CASSQTSGRSGDTQYF
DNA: TGCGCCAGCAGCCAGACTAGCGGGAGGTCCGGAGATACGCAGTATTTT

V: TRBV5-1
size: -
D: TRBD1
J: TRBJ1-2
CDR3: CASSRTGEGYTF
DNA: TGCGCCAGCAGCAGAACAGGGGAGGGCTACACCTTC

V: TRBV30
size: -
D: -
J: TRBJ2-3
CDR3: CAWTPGRESMQYF
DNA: TGTGCCTGGACCCCAGGCCGGGAGAGTATGCAGTATTTT

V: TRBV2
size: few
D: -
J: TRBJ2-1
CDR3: CASSERDHEQFF
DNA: TGTGCCAGCAGTGAAAGGGATCATGAGCAGTTCTTC

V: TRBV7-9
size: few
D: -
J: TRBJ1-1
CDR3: CASSPGAMNTEAFF
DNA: TGTGCCAGCAGCCCGGGAGCGATGAACACTGAAGCTTTCTTT

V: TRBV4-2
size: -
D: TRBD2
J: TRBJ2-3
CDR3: CASSQDPGLAGEADTQYF
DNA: TGTGCCAGCAGCCAAGACCCGGGACTAGCGGGAGAGGCAGATACGCAGTATTTT

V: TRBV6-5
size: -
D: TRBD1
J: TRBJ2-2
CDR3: CATRGSRPGELFF
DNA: TGTGCCACCAGGGGGAGTCGGCCCGGGGAGCTGTTTTTT

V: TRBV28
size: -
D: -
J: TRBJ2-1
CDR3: CASSLGGGGNEQFF
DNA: TGTGCCAGCAGTTTGGGCGGAGGGGGGAATGAGCAGTTCTTC

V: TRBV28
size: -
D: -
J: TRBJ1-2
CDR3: CASGQGHYGYTF
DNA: TGTGCCAGTGGTCAGGGGCACTATGGCTACACCTTC

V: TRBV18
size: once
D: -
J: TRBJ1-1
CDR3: CASSPPWGGGRTEAFF
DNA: TGTGCCAGCTCACCACCTTGGGGCGGGGGTCGGACTGAAGCTTTCTTT

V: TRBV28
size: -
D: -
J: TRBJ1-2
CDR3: CASSAPGARGYTF
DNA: TGTGCCAGCAGTGCCCCAGGCGCTCGGGGCTACACCTTC